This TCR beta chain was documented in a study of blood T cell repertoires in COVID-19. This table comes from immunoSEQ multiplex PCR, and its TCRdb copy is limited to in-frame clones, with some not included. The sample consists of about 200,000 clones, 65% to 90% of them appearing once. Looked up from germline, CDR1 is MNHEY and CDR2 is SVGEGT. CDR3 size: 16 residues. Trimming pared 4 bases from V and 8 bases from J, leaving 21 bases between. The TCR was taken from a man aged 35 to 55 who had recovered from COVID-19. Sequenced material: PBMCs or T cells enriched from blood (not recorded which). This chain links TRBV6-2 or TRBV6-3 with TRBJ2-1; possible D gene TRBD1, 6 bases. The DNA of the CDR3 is TGTGCCAGCAGTTTGTACAGGGTGGACCGGAGAGATGAGCAGTTCTTC. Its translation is CASSLYRVDRRDEQFF.